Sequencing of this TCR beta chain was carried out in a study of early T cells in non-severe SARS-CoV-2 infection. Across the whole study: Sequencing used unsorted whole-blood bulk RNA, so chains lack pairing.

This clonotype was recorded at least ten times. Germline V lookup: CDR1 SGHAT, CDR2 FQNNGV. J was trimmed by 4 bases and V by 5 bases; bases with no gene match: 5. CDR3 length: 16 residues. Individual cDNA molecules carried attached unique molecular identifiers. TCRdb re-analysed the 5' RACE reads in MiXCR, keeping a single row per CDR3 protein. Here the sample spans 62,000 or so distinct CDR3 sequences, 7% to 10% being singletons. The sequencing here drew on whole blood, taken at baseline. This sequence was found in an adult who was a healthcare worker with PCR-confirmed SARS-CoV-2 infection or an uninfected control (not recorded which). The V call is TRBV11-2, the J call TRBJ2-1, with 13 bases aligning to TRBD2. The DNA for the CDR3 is TGTGCCAGCAGCCCCAGGACTAGCGGGAGATACAATGAGCAGTTCTTC. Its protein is CASSPRTSGRYNEQFF.